These T cell receptor beta chains were read from a single sample in a study of breast tumors, draining lymph nodes, adjacent tissues. In TCRdb, the multiplex PCR reads were re-called with MiXCR into one record per CDR3 protein. The profile covers around 290,000 distinct CDR3 sequences, with roughly 31% appearing a single time and more than 0.95% taken by the ten largest. The specimen was axillary lymph node tissue. The receptors were sampled from a female donor with breast cancer. Some clones in this sample may be carry-over from other donors' samples. The CDR3 runs from the conserved cysteine through the conserved F or W. D genes are given only for firm matches. Rows give clone size only sometimes, using once, few, many, or a class for an expanded clone.

CDR3: CASSQGWAYGYTF; DNA: TGTGCCAGCAGCCAAGGTTGGGCCTATGGCTACACCTTC; D: -; size: many; length: 13; J: TRBJ1-2; V: TRBV3-1
CDR3: CASSRTSRSYEQYF; DNA: TGTGCCAGCAGCCGGACTAGCAGATCCTACGAGCAGTACTTC; D: TRBD2; size: many; length: 14; J: TRBJ2-7; V: TRBV12-3/TRBV12-4
CDR3: CASSTGLSGRARETQYF; DNA: TGTGCCAGCAGCACCGGGCTTAGCGGGAGGGCCCGAGAGACCCAGTACTTC; D: TRBD2; size: many; length: 17; J: TRBJ2-5; V: TRBV12-3/TRBV12-4
CDR3: CASIAGWVLSKPLQLCSYNSPLHF; DNA: TGTGCCAGTATCGCCGGGTGGGTTTTATCTAAGCCTCTGCAGCTGTGCTCCTATAATTCACCCCTCCACTTT; D: -; size: -; length: 24; J: TRBJ1-6; V: TRBV25-1
CDR3: CATTLAHVNEQFF; DNA: TGTGCCACAACCCTAGCTCATGTCAATGAGCAGTTCTTC; D: -; size: many; length: 13; J: TRBJ2-1; V: TRBV2
CDR3: CASSLRTVDSNQPQHF; DNA: TGTGCCAGCAGCTTAAGGACAGTTGATAGCAATCAGCCCCAGCATTTT; D: -; size: many; length: 16; J: TRBJ1-5; V: TRBV7-2
CDR3: CASSDTLSSEQYF; DNA: TGTGCCAGCAGCGACACCCTCTCCTCCGAGCAGTACTTC; D: -; size: -; length: 13; J: TRBJ2-7; V: TRBV11-3
CDR3: CAIKADRGEQYF; DNA: TGTGCCATCAAAGCAGACAGGGGCGAGCAGTACTTC; D: TRBD1; size: many; length: 12; J: TRBJ2-7; V: TRBV10-3
CDR3: CASSSPGTGWVETQYF; DNA: TGTGCCAGCAGTTCCCCCGGGACAGGGTGGGTAGAGACCCAGTACTTC; D: TRBD1; size: many; length: 16; J: TRBJ2-5; V: TRBV2
CDR3: CASSPGQTSLILYGYTF; DNA: TGTGCCAGCAGCCCCGGACAGACGTCTCTCATACTCTATGGCTACACCTTC; D: -; size: -; length: 17; J: TRBJ1-2; V: TRBV6-2/TRBV6-3
CDR3: CASSDPKVVQYF; DNA: TGTGCCAGCAGTGATCCTAAAGTAGTGCAGTACTTC; D: -; size: many; length: 12; J: TRBJ2-5; V: TRBV6-1
CDR3: CASSLAHRGYGYTF; DNA: TGTGCCAGCAGCTTAGCCCACAGGGGATATGGCTACACCTTC; D: TRBD1; size: many; length: 14; J: TRBJ1-2; V: TRBV7-8
CDR3: CASLLQGGNEKLFF; DNA: TGTGCCAGCCTACTCCAGGGAGGGAATGAAAAACTGTTTTTT; D: -; size: -; length: 14; J: TRBJ1-4; V: TRBV28
CDR3: CASGLAGITDTQYF; DNA: TGTGCCAGTGGACTAGCGGGAATCACAGATACGCAGTATTTT; D: TRBD2; size: many; length: 14; J: TRBJ2-3; V: TRBV19
CDR3: CASSLRQVSRYNEQFF; DNA: TGTGCCAGCAGCTTAAGGCAGGTTTCTCGCTACAATGAGCAGTTCTTC; D: -; size: many; length: 16; J: TRBJ2-1; V: TRBV11-2
CDR3: CASSLSSGTGKYEQYF; DNA: TGTGCCAGCAGCCTCTCCTCCGGGACAGGGAAATACGAGCAGTACTTC; D: TRBD1; size: many; length: 16; J: TRBJ2-7; V: TRBV7-2
CDR3: CASSLPSRNEQFF; DNA: TGTGCCAGCTCACTACCTAGCCGCAATGAGCAGTTCTTC; D: -; size: few; length: 13; J: TRBJ2-1; V: TRBV18
CDR3: CASSSGTGGFLYGYTF; DNA: TGTGCCAGCAGTAGTGGGACAGGGGGCTTTCTCTATGGCTACACCTTC; D: TRBD1; size: few; length: 16; J: TRBJ1-2; V: TRBV6-2/TRBV6-3
CDR3: CASSVGQGEKLFF; DNA: TGTGCCAGCAGCGTAGGACAGGGTGAAAAACTGTTTTTT; D: TRBD1; size: many; length: 13; J: TRBJ1-4; V: TRBV5-8
CDR3: CASSLGLVSGNTIYF; DNA: TGTGCCAGCAGCTTGGGCCTGGTCTCTGGAAACACCATATATTTT; D: -; size: many; length: 15; J: TRBJ1-3; V: TRBV5-8
CDR3: CSVGGTADSPLHF; DNA: TGCAGCGTGGGGGGGACAGCAGACTCACCCCTCCACTTT; D: TRBD1; size: -; length: 13; J: TRBJ1-6; V: TRBV29-1
CDR3: CASRRQDNQPQHF; DNA: TGTGCCAGCAGAAGACAAGACAATCAGCCCCAGCATTTT; D: -; size: many; length: 13; J: TRBJ1-5; V: TRBV12-3/TRBV12-4
CDR3: CSALTSFNEQFF; DNA: TGCAGCGCCCTTACTAGTTTCAATGAGCAGTTCTTC; D: -; size: many; length: 12; J: TRBJ2-1; V: TRBV29-1
CDR3: CASSRGGGGYEQFF; DNA: TGTGCCAGCAGCCGGGGTGGAGGGGGTTATGAGCAGTTCTTC; D: -; size: -; length: 14; J: TRBJ2-1; V: TRBV7-4
CDR3: CASREREGIYEQYF; DNA: TGTGCCAGCAGGGAGCGGGAGGGCATTTACGAGCAGTACTTC; D: TRBD2; size: many; length: 14; J: TRBJ2-7; V: TRBV2
CDR3: CASSDGLAGGSYEQYF; DNA: TGTGCCAGCAGCGACGGACTAGCGGGCGGCTCCTACGAGCAGTACTTC; D: TRBD2; size: few; length: 16; J: TRBJ2-7; V: TRBV3-1
CDR3: CASSSGVSYEQYF; DNA: TGTGCCAGCAGCTCGGGAGTCTCCTACGAGCAGTACTTC; D: -; size: many; length: 13; J: TRBJ2-7; V: TRBV7-3